This entry is about one TCR beta chain. Clones were sequenced by immunoSEQ multiplex PCR, and TCRdb holds only the in-frame ones, with some missing. The sample shows approximately 160,000 clones, roughly 84% of them seen only once. This entry belongs to a study of blood T cell repertoires in COVID-19. V was clipped by 3 bases and J by 4 bases; unmatched bases: 9. CDR1 is SGHNT and CDR2 is YYREEE in the germline V gene (reference sequence). The CDR3 sequence is 16 residues long. This TCR derives from a man younger than 30 with active or convalescent COVID-19. The material sequenced was peripheral blood. The rearrangement joins TRBV5-4 to TRBJ2-5; TRBD2 aligns across 10 bases. As DNA, the CDR3 is TGTGCCAGCAGCTCAAAAGCGGGAGGGCCCAGAGAGACCCAGTACTTC. Its protein is CASSSKAGGPRETQYF.